These T cell receptor beta chains were read from a single sample in a study of monozygotic twins with inflammatory bowel disease. TCRdb reprocessed the 5' RACE reads; each CDR3 protein has one entry and no DNA is given. The sample data list over 150,000 distinct CDR3 sequences. Sequencing used blood. The receptors were gathered from a human donor with ulcerative colitis or Crohn's disease, or a healthy co-twin of an affected twin (not recorded which). The CDR3 runs from the conserved cysteine through the conserved F or W.

j_gene: TRBJ2-1
v_gene: TRBV10-3
len: 15
CDR3aa: CAISLAETSYNEQFF

j_gene: TRBJ2-2
v_gene: TRBV28
len: 15
CDR3aa: CASSWAGQDTGELFF

j_gene: TRBJ2-1
v_gene: TRBV5-1
len: 17
CDR3aa: CASSLGLAGGSYNEQFF

j_gene: TRBJ2-3
v_gene: TRBV5-1
len: 15
CDR3aa: CASSLTQGGSDTQYF

j_gene: TRBJ2-1
v_gene: TRBV20-1
len: 15
CDR3aa: CSAPRGTSGDYEQFF

j_gene: TRBJ2-7
v_gene: TRBV5-5
len: 17
CDR3aa: CASSLDVMSGGEYEQYF

j_gene: TRBJ1-5
v_gene: TRBV28
len: 17
CDR3aa: CASSSEEGEVGNQPQHF

j_gene: TRBJ1-1
v_gene: TRBV11-3
len: 15
CDR3aa: CASSLDRAINTEAFF

j_gene: TRBJ2-2
v_gene: TRBV20-1
len: 15
CDR3aa: CSARSGGSDRGELFF

j_gene: TRBJ2-1
v_gene: TRBV5-1
len: 14
CDR3aa: CASSFHQAYNEQFF

j_gene: TRBJ2-2
v_gene: TRBV7-6
len: 19
CDR3aa: CASSPGLGAGGLITGELFF

j_gene: TRBJ2-5
v_gene: TRBV9
len: 15
CDR3aa: CASSIGQIRQETQYF

j_gene: TRBJ1-5
v_gene: TRBV19
len: 20
CDR3aa: CASSPPPGQGARYGNQPQHF

j_gene: TRBJ2-2
v_gene: TRBV6-5
len: 17
CDR3aa: CASSYARDRADTGELFF

j_gene: TRBJ2-5
v_gene: TRBV5-1
len: 13
CDR3aa: CASSLGGGETQYF

j_gene: TRBJ1-3
v_gene: TRBV28
len: 15
CDR3aa: CASSPPDSSGNTIYF

j_gene: TRBJ2-3
v_gene: TRBV5-1
len: 16
CDR3aa: CASSLWREIGADTQYF

j_gene: TRBJ2-2
v_gene: TRBV20-1
len: 16
CDR3aa: CSARDVQGGNTGELFF

j_gene: TRBJ2-2
v_gene: TRBV20-1
len: 15
CDR3aa: CSARDPTRVVGELFF

j_gene: TRBJ2-5
v_gene: TRBV4-3
len: 13
CDR3aa: CASSRVAGETQYF

j_gene: TRBJ1-1
v_gene: TRBV3-1
len: 16
CDR3aa: CASSQDETGSNTEAFF

j_gene: TRBJ2-1
v_gene: TRBV5-4
len: 16
CDR3aa: CASSPSSGGSYNEQFF

j_gene: TRBJ1-1
v_gene: TRBV14
len: 13
CDR3aa: CASSQDPNTEAFF

j_gene: TRBJ1-3
v_gene: TRBV7-3
len: 16
CDR3aa: CASSLTGGATGNTIYF

j_gene: TRBJ2-3
v_gene: TRBV7-9
len: 17
CDR3aa: CASSPGRSARGTDTQYF

j_gene: TRBJ2-3
v_gene: TRBV29-1
len: 11
CDR3aa: CSVEWKGTQYF

j_gene: TRBJ1-2
v_gene: TRBV6-1
len: 15
CDR3aa: CASSGNPGLISGYTF

j_gene: TRBJ2-1
v_gene: TRBV18
len: 16
CDR3aa: CASSQVGDRGRNEQFF

j_gene: TRBJ1-5
v_gene: TRBV20-1
len: 15
CDR3aa: CSAGPLTGNHQPQHF

j_gene: TRBJ2-1
v_gene: TRBV24-1
len: 15
CDR3aa: CATSDAHRGVDEQFF

j_gene: TRBJ1-6
v_gene: TRBV14
len: 13
CDR3aa: CASSQQGYSPLHF

j_gene: TRBJ2-1
v_gene: TRBV20-1
len: 11
CDR3aa: CSVADYNEQFF

j_gene: TRBJ2-7
v_gene: TRBV3-1
len: 14
CDR3aa: CASSQGRGGYEQYF

j_gene: TRBJ1-1
v_gene: TRBV19
len: 13
CDR3aa: CASSISRNTEAFF

j_gene: TRBJ2-7
v_gene: TRBV12-3/TRBV12-4
len: 15
CDR3aa: CASSPGGRNPYEQYF